This T cell receptor beta chain was obtained from a study of T cell responses to AZD1222 COVID-19 vaccine. The study's findings and limits: With two AZD1222 doses given, Spike-specific TCR breadth and depth both rose. Among those given AZD1222, only 5 to 7 were seropositive at baseline.

Comments on this clone: Antigen specificity is unknown.

Data came from immunoSEQ multiplex PCR; TCRdb stores just in-frame clones and leaves some out. This table has 60,000 to 75,000 clones, approximately 82% appearing once. V dropped 5 bases and J dropped 3; count of bases not matched to a gene: 9. Looked up from germline, CDR1 is ENHRY and CDR2 is SYGVKD. This CDR3 comprises 15 residues. This clonotype originated in an adult in good health. The V call is TRBV10-3, the J call TRBJ1-2; 7 nucleotides align to TRBD1. The source material was peripheral blood, sampled on day 0 of AZD1222 vaccination. The CDR3 nucleotides read TGTGCCATCAGTTATGAACAGGGGCAGGACTATGGCTACACCTTC. It translates to CAISYEQGQDYGYTF.